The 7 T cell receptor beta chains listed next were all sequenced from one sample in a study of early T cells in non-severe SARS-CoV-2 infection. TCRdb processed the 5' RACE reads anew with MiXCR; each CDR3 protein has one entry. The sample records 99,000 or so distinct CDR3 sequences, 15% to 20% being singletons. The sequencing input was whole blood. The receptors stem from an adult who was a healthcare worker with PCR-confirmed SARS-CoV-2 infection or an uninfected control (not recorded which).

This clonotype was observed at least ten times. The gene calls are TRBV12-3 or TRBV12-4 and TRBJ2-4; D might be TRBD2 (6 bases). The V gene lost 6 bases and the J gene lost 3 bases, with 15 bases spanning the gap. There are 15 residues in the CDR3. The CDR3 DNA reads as TGTGCCAGCAGCTCCCCAGGGACTGACAAAAACATTCAGTACTTC. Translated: CASSSPGTDKNIQYF.

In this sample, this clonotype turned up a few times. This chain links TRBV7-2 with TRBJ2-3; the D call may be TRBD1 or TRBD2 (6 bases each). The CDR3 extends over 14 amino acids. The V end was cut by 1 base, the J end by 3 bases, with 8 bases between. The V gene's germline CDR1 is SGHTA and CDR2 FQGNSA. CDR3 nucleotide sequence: TGTGCCAGCAGCTTAGGGGGGGCTACAGATACGCAGTATTTT. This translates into CASSLGGATDTQYF.

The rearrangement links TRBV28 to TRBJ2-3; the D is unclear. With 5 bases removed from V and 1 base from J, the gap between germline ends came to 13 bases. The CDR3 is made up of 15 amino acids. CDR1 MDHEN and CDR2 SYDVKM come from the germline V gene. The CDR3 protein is CASSTPVGRTDTQYF. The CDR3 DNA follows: TGTGCCAGCAGTACCCCGGTCGGTCGCACAGATACGCAGTATTTT. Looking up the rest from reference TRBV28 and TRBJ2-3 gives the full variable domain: DVKVTQSSRYLVKRTGEKVFLECVQDMDHENMFWYRQDPGLGLRLIYFSYDVKMKEKGDIPEGYSVSREKKERFSLILESASTNQTSMYLCASSTPVGRTDTQYFGPGTRLTVL.

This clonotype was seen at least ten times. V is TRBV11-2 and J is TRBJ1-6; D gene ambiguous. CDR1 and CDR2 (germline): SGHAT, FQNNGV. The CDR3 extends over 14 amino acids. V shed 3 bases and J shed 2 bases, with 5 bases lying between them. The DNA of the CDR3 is TGTGCCAGCAGCTTCAACGCCTATAATTCACCCCTCCACTTT. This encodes CASSFNAYNSPLHF.

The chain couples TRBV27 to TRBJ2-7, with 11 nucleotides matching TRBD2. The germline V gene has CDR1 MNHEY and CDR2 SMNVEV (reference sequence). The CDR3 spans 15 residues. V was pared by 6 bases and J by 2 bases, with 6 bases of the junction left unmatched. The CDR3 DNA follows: TGTGCCAGCAGCCTGACTAGCGGGGTACCCTACGAGCAGTACTTC. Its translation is CASSLTSGVPYEQYF.

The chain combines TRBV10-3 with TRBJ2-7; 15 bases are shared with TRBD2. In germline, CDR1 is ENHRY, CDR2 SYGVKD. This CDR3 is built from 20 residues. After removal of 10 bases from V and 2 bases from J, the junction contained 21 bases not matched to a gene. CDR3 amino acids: CATLDREGTSGRSKTYEQYF. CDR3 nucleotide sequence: TGTGCCACCCTGGACAGAGAGGGGACTAGCGGGAGGTCAAAAACCTACGAGCAGTACTTC.

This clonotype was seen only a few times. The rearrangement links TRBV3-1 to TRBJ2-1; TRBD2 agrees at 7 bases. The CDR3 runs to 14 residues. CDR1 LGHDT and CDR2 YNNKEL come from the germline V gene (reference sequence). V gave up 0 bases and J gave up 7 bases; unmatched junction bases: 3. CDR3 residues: CASSQEAGRNEQFF. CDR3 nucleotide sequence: TGTGCCAGCAGCCAAGAAGCGGGAAGGAATGAGCAGTTCTTC.